Described below is a single TCR beta chain sequence and its context. J was trimmed by 6 bases and V by 3 bases; bases with no gene match: 7. Germline assignment: CDR1 MDHEN and CDR2 SYDVKM. The CDR3 runs 14 residues. The data were taken from a study of blood T cell repertoires in COVID-19. Study as a whole: Material from acute and convalescent COVID-19 was sourced from the United States, Italy and Spain. Nucleic acid was either cDNA or gDNA, and it came from T cells, B-cell-depleted T cells, or PBMCs.

Sequenced by immunoSEQ multiplex PCR; TCRdb stores in-frame clones only, minus some. The data contain under 120,000 clones, 69% of them seen just once; the ten biggest clones take up approximately 5.9%. The V gene is TRBV28, the J gene TRBJ1-1, with 7 nucleotides matching TRBD1. The TCR comes from a man older than 75 with acute or convalescent COVID-19. What was sequenced was peripheral blood. CDR3: CASSFVPTGAEAFF. The CDR3 nucleotides are TGTGCCAGCAGTTTCGTCCCTACAGGGGCTGAAGCTTTCTTT.